A selection of T cell receptor beta chains follows, all from one sample in a study of blood T cell repertoires in COVID-19. Profiling relied on immunoSEQ multiplex PCR, and the TCRdb table lists in-frame clones only, not all of them. The sample records around 180,000 clones, approximately 85% being singletons. The specimen sequenced was peripheral blood. All receptors derive from an elderly man with COVID-19, enrolled during active disease. CDR3s include the opening cysteine and the closing phenylalanine or tryptophan. The order of the fields is V gene, J gene, D gene, CDR3 protein, CDR3 DNA. D genes are given only for firm matches.

V gene: TRBV15; J gene: TRBJ1-1; D gene: TRBD1; CDR3 protein: CATSRGPGQGNTEAFF; CDR3 DNA: TGTGCCACCAGCAGGGGACCGGGACAGGGGAACACTGAAGCTTTCTTT
V gene: TRBV5-1; J gene: TRBJ1-3; D gene: TRBD1; CDR3 protein: CASSSTGGRVGNTIYF; CDR3 DNA: TGCGCCAGCAGCTCGACAGGGGGTCGAGTCGGAAACACCATATATTTT
V gene: TRBV5-1; J gene: TRBJ2-3; D gene: -; CDR3 protein: CASSLVGGRGDTQYF; CDR3 DNA: TGCGCCAGCAGCTTGGTGGGCGGCAGGGGAGATACGCAGTATTTT
V gene: TRBV7-6; J gene: TRBJ1-6; D gene: -; CDR3 protein: CASSLGTPYNSPLHF; CDR3 DNA: TGTGCCAGCAGCTTGGGGACTCCCTATAATTCACCCCTCCACTTT
V gene: TRBV11-3; J gene: TRBJ2-7; D gene: -; CDR3 protein: CASSFQQGTYEQYF; CDR3 DNA: TGTGCCAGCAGCTTTCAACAGGGAACCTACGAGCAGTACTTC
V gene: TRBV7-2; J gene: TRBJ1-5; D gene: -; CDR3 protein: CASSSPVNQPQHF; CDR3 DNA: TGTGCCAGCAGCTCCCCGGTAAATCAGCCCCAGCATTTT
V gene: TRBV29-1; J gene: TRBJ1-1; D gene: -; CDR3 protein: CSVWGQNTEAFF; CDR3 DNA: TGCAGCGTTTGGGGACAGAACACTGAAGCTTTCTTT
V gene: TRBV19; J gene: TRBJ1-5; D gene: -; CDR3 protein: CASSIGHNNQPQHF; CDR3 DNA: TGTGCCAGTAGTATTGGGCACAATAATCAGCCCCAGCATTTT
V gene: TRBV6-5; J gene: TRBJ2-7; D gene: TRBD1; CDR3 protein: CASSYGQGPFYEQYF; CDR3 DNA: TGTGCCAGCAGTTACGGACAGGGCCCCTTCTACGAGCAGTACTTC
V gene: TRBV7-9; J gene: TRBJ1-1; D gene: -; CDR3 protein: CASSLALAGNTEAFF; CDR3 DNA: TGTGCCAGCAGCTTAGCTTTAGCTGGGAACACTGAAGCTTTCTTT
V gene: TRBV9; J gene: TRBJ1-1; D gene: -; CDR3 protein: CASSPQGTEAFF; CDR3 DNA: TGTGCCAGCAGCCCGCAGGGCACTGAAGCTTTCTTT
V gene: TRBV7-9; J gene: TRBJ1-4; D gene: -; CDR3 protein: CASTDPSFSLFF; CDR3 DNA: TGTGCCAGCACCGACCCTAGTTTTTCACTGTTTTTT